A selection of T cell receptor beta chains follows, all from one sample in a study of response to subunit inactivated influenza vaccine. TCRdb fed the RT-PCR reads into MiXCR, producing one record per CDR3 protein. This table holds around 760,000 distinct CDR3 sequences, roughly 13% found once. Material: PBMCs from blood, obtained 14 days before vaccination. Receptors were obtained from a middle-aged man who received an inactivated influenza vaccine. The CDR3 runs from the conserved cysteine through the conserved F or W. The D gene is left open where the match is weak. Size is stated for part of the rows, as once, few or many counts, or as a class when the clone is expanded.

NA,NA,TRBJ2-4,TRBV2,CASSEFQAKNIQYF,TGTGCCAGCAGTGAGTTTCAAGCCAAAAACATTCAGTACTTC
NA,once,TRBJ1-5,TRBV28,CASSLDETGNQPQHF,TGTGCCAGCAGTTTGGATGAAACGGGCAATCAGCCCCAGCATTTT
NA,few,TRBJ1-1,TRBV5-1,CASSPAGTMNTEAFF,TGCGCCAGCAGCCCGGCCGGGACAATGAACACTGAAGCTTTCTTT
NA,many,TRBJ2-5,TRBV5-1,CASSWMTVQETQYF,TGCGCCAGCAGCTGGATGACGGTCCAAGAGACCCAGTACTTC
NA,NA,TRBJ1-5,TRBV11-2,CASSRLGLGQPQHF,TGTGCCAGCAGCCGACTGGGTCTCGGTCAGCCCCAGCATTTT
NA,many,TRBJ2-3,TRBV5-1,CASSLVGSRTDTQYF,TGCGCCAGCAGCTTGGTGGGCAGCCGCACAGATACGCAGTATTTT
NA,few,TRBJ2-3,TRBV24-1,CATSPSTSTDTQYF,TGTGCCACCAGCCCTTCTACTAGCACAGATACGCAGTATTTT
NA,few,TRBJ2-5,TRBV7-6,CASSSLSQETQYF,TGTGCCAGCAGCTCCCTTTCGCAAGAGACCCAGTACTTC
NA,few,TRBJ1-3,TRBV30,CAWERYPSGNTIYF,TGTGCCTGGGAAAGGTACCCCTCTGGAAACACCATATATTTT
TRBD2,few,TRBJ2-5,TRBV4-1,CASSPGTSGGGSLKETQYF,TGCGCCAGCAGCCCCGGGACTAGCGGGGGGGGAAGTTTAAAAGAGACCCAGTACTTC
NA,NA,TRBJ2-1,TRBV20-1,CSATGSWEYNEQFF,TGCAGTGCCACGGGGTCATGGGAATACAATGAGCAGTTCTTC
NA,many,TRBJ1-4,TRBV12-3/TRBV12-4,CASSFSAFLNEKLFF,TGTGCCAGCAGTTTCTCGGCCTTTCTTAATGAAAAACTGTTTTTT
NA,NA,TRBJ2-1,TRBV10-3,CAISESRRERHYNEQFF,TGTGCCATCAGTGAGTCGCGGCGGGAAAGGCACTACAATGAGCAGTTCTTC
NA,NA,TRBJ2-1,TRBV7-6,CASSLASRGHNEQFF,TGTGCCAGCAGCTTAGCCAGCAGGGGCCACAATGAGCAGTTCTTC
TRBD2,NA,TRBJ2-1,TRBV15,CATGTASGSSYNEQFF,TGTGCCACCGGGACCGCAAGCGGGAGCTCCTACAATGAGCAGTTCTTC
NA,many,TRBJ2-1,TRBV7-2,CASSLSGGDNEQFF,TGTGCCAGCAGCCTGTCTGGCGGGGACAATGAGCAGTTCTTC
NA,few,TRBJ1-1,TRBV20-1,CSARDTRGNTEAFF,TGCAGTGCTAGAGATACAAGGGGGAACACTGAAGCTTTCTTT
NA,NA,TRBJ2-5,TRBV11-2,CASRLQETQYF,TGTGCCAGCAGACTCCAAGAGACCCAGTACTTC
NA,few,TRBJ2-7,TRBV20-1,CSARVIPPQPSSYEQYF,TGCAGTGCTAGAGTTATACCCCCCCAGCCCAGCTCCTACGAGCAGTACTTC
TRBD2,NA,TRBJ2-3,TRBV6-5,CASSLGVVAGADTQYF,TGTGCCAGCAGTTTGGGAGTGGTAGCGGGAGCAGATACGCAGTATTTT
NA,many,TRBJ2-7,TRBV5-1,CASSLAGSVHEQYF,TGCGCCAGCAGCTTGGCCGGCAGCGTCCACGAGCAGTACTTC
NA,many,TRBJ2-5,TRBV12-3/TRBV12-4,CASNRVDQETQYF,TGTGCCAGCAACAGGGTAGACCAAGAGACCCAGTACTTC
TRBD2,NA,TRBJ2-1,TRBV2,CASSEQREKWEFF,TGTGCCAGCAGTGAGCAGCGGGAAAAATGGGAGTTCTTC
NA,many,TRBJ1-2,TRBV15,CATSRDTRRTATSSIGYTF,TGTGCCACCAGCAGAGATACTCGGCGGACAGCTACTTCTTCTATTGGCTACACCTTC
NA,NA,TRBJ1-4,TRBV5-5,CASRRGEVQDEKLFF,TGTGCCAGCAGACGTGGTGAAGTGCAGGATGAAAAACTGTTTTTT
TRBD2,many,TRBJ2-1,TRBV20-1,CSARLAGSYNEQFF,TGCAGTGCTAGATTAGCGGGGTCCTACAATGAGCAGTTCTTC
TRBD1,NA,TRBJ2-7,TRBV20-1,CSAGQGAVSEQYF,TGCAGTGCTGGACAGGGGGCTGTTAGCGAGCAGTACTTC
TRBD2,NA,TRBJ2-5,TRBV4-1,CASSHLIAGGHQETQYF,TGCGCCAGCAGCCATCTTATAGCGGGGGGGCATCAAGAGACCCAGTACTTC
NA,NA,TRBJ2-7,TRBV29-1,CSGTYGSKYDEQYF,TGCAGCGGAACCTACGGGAGTAAGTATGACGAGCAGTACTTC
TRBD2,many,TRBJ2-7,TRBV2,CASSAGLAGGWVSYEQYF,TGTGCCAGCAGTGCAGGACTAGCGGGAGGGTGGGTCTCCTACGAGCAGTACTTC
NA,NA,TRBJ2-3,TRBV15,CATAELVPDTQYF,TGTGCCACCGCGGAGCTGGTGCCAGATACGCAGTATTTT
TRBD2,once,TRBJ2-3,TRBV28,CASSLKLAGRWGSTDTQYF,TGTGCCAGCAGTTTAAAGCTAGCGGGAAGGTGGGGGAGCACAGATACGCAGTATTTT
NA,NA,TRBJ1-6,TRBV4-3,CASSQDWQGNSPLHF,TGCGCCAGCAGCCAAGACTGGCAGGGAAATTCACCCCTCCACTTT
NA,NA,TRBJ1-1,TRBV7-8,CASSLGWQGNTEAFF,TGTGCCAGCAGCTTAGGATGGCAGGGGAACACTGAAGCTTTCTTT
TRBD2,many,TRBJ2-1,TRBV7-6,CASSLELAGDGNEQFF,TGTGCCAGCAGCTTAGAACTAGCGGGGGATGGGAATGAGCAGTTCTTC
NA,few,TRBJ2-4,TRBV28,CASSLTSGSSTQYF,TGTGCCAGCAGTTTAACCTCCGGGAGCAGTACTCAGTACTTC
TRBD1,few,TRBJ1-5,TRBV11-2,CASSGSGTGSEPQHF,TGTGCCAGCAGCGGCTCCGGGACAGGGAGTGAGCCCCAGCATTTT
NA,few,TRBJ1-5,TRBV20-1,CSAQSGGPGNQPQHF,TGCAGTGCTCAAAGCGGGGGGCCTGGCAATCAGCCCCAGCATTTT
NA,NA,TRBJ2-7,TRBV2,CASTESRSSPYEQYF,TGTGCCAGCACAGAATCTAGGTCGTCTCCCTACGAGCAGTACTTC
NA,NA,TRBJ1-1,TRBV20-1,CSAGGGLSTEAFF,TGCAGTGCTGGGGGCGGGTTGAGCACTGAAGCTTTCTTT
TRBD2,few,TRBJ2-7,TRBV6-2/TRBV6-3,CASNLAGREQYF,TGTGCCAGCAACTTAGCGGGAAGGGAGCAGTACTTC
NA,few,TRBJ1-5,TRBV11-2,CASSLEGGAVQPQHF,TGTGCCAGCAGCCTCGAGGGGGGGGCCGTTCAGCCCCAGCATTTT
NA,few,TRBJ1-5,TRBV20-1,CSAIRGGNQPQHF,TGCAGTGCTATAAGGGGGGGAAATCAGCCCCAGCATTTT
NA,few,TRBJ2-7,TRBV28,CASSSGPQVGYEQYF,TGTGCCAGCAGTAGCGGCCCCCAAGTTGGGTACGAGCAGTACTTC
NA,NA,TRBJ1-1,TRBV7-9,CASSAEDRAEAFF,TGTGCCAGCAGCGCCGAGGACCGCGCTGAAGCTTTCTTT
NA,few,TRBJ1-1,TRBV20-1,CSASAPLNTEAFF,TGCAGTGCTAGTGCACCTCTGAACACTGAAGCTTTCTTT
NA,few,TRBJ2-7,TRBV18,CASSPLALQGEQYF,TGTGCCAGCTCACCACTAGCGCTCCAAGGCGAGCAGTACTTC
TRBD1,NA,TRBJ2-7,TRBV20-1,CSAKAGQGAYEQYF,TGCAGTGCTAAGGCGGGACAGGGCGCCTACGAGCAGTACTTC
NA,few,TRBJ2-5,TRBV14,CASSSGFGETQYF,TGTGCCAGCAGCTCGGGGTTTGGGGAGACCCAGTACTTC
NA,once,TRBJ2-7,TRBV6-2/TRBV6-3,CASSPEGEQYF,TGTGCCAGCAGCCCGGAAGGGGAGCAGTACTTC
TRBD1,NA,TRBJ2-3,TRBV15,CATRRQGSTDTQYF,TGTGCCACCCGTCGACAGGGTAGCACAGATACGCAGTATTTT
NA,few,TRBJ2-7,TRBV20-1,CSARAGGQSIYEQYF,TGCAGTGCTAGAGCCGGGGGGCAGTCAATCTACGAGCAGTACTTC
TRBD2,many,TRBJ2-1,TRBV7-2,CASSPEAGGRFDEQFF,TGTGCCAGCAGCCCAGAGGCGGGGGGGCGCTTCGATGAGCAGTTCTTC
NA,few,TRBJ2-1,TRBV7-8,CASRETGPSYNEQFF,TGTGCCAGCAGAGAAACCGGGCCATCCTACAATGAGCAGTTCTTC
NA,NA,TRBJ2-2,TRBV14,CASSQIRSTGELFF,TGTGCCAGCAGCCAGATCAGGAGTACCGGGGAGCTGTTTTTT
NA,few,TRBJ2-3,TRBV28,CASSFRQRTDTQYF,TGTGCCAGCAGTTTTAGACAGCGCACAGATACGCAGTATTTT
NA,NA,TRBJ2-1,TRBV28,CATQGGINEQFF,TGTGCCACCCAGGGGGGAATCAATGAGCAGTTCTTC
TRBD1,NA,TRBJ1-2,TRBV7-9,CASRPAGTGHNYGYTF,TGTGCCAGCAGGCCCGCCGGGACAGGACATAACTATGGCTACACCTTC